This T cell receptor (beta chain) was obtained from a study of technical replicates of blood from a handful of donors. Repertoires were generated with immunoSEQ multiplex PCR, while TCRdb's copy carries only in-frame clones and drops some. The table shows 73,000 or so clones, with around 90% occurring only once. The length of the CDR3 is 13 residues. The germline V and J ends were trimmed by 0 bases and 4 bases, with 7 bases remaining between them. Germline-derived CDR1 and CDR2 are MGHRA and YSYEKL. This clone has a single count. V usage is TRBV4-1 and J usage is TRBJ2-7; D remains ambiguous. The sample comprised T cells isolated from PBMCs. The source is a human donor in good health. The CDR3 sequence is CASSQEAVYEQYF. CDR3 nucleotides: TGCGCCAGCAGCCAAGAGGCAGTTTACGAGCAGTACTTC.